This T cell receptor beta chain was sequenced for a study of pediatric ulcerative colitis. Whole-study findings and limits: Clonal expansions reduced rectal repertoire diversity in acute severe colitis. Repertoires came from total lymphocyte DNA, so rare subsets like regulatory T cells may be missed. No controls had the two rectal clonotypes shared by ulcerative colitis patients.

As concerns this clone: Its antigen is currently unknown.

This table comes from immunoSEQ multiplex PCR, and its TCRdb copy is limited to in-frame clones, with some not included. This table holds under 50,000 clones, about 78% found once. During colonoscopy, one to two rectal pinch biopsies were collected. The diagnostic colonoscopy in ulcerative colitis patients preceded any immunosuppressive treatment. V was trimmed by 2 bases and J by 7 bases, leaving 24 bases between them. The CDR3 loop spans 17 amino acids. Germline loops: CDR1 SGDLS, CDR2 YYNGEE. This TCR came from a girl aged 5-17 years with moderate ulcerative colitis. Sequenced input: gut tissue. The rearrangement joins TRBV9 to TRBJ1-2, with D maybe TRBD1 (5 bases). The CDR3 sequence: CASSVIPTLRDHGGYTF. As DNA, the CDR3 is TGTGCCAGCAGCGTGATCCCCACATTAAGGGACCATGGTGGCTACACCTTC.